This T cell receptor beta chain was recovered during a study of tumor and adjacent non-tumor tissue in lung cancer. Looking at the study overall: Patients comprised 12 adenocarcinoma, a couple of squamous cell carcinoma and 1 small cell lung cancer. Broader study findings: Top 100 clones took a larger repertoire share in normal lung.

TCRbeta libraries were built with three rounds of nested PCR, modified from ARM-PCR. TCRdb recomputed calls from the multiplex PCR reads with MiXCR, one row per CDR3 protein. The data hold approximately 65,000 distinct CDR3 sequences, with about 61% observed a single time. No cell sorting was done before RNA was extracted from the tissue. A remark on this clonotype: Its antigen remains unidentified. The CDR3 end shows no conserved phenylalanine or tryptophan, and so a read error is likely.

The V and J ends lost 4 bases and 4 bases respectively, with 24 bases between them. The CDR3 runs to 18 residues. Germline CDR1 is SGHAT and CDR2 is FQNNGV. The sequence came from a man aged 45-65 years with non-small cell lung cancer. This chain joins TRBV11-2 and TRBJ2-3; D perhaps matches TRBD1 (5 bases). Sequencing was performed on lung tumor tissue. CDR3 region: CASSSNPGRVLFPDTQYL. In DNA form, the CDR3 reads TGTGCCAGCAGCTCCAACCCTGGCAGGGTCCTATTCCCAGATACGCAGTATTTA.